These 7 T cell receptor beta chains were all obtained from the same sample, sequenced in a study of PD-1 blockade in classical Hodgkin lymphoma. Every patient relapsed after autologous stem cell transplantation, and brentuximab vedotin exposure varied. Sequenced by immunoSEQ multiplex PCR; TCRdb stores in-frame clones only, minus some. The sample lists 35,000 to 50,000 clones, around three quarters occurring once. Sequences were derived from peripheral blood mononuclear cells (PBMCs), sampled at baseline. The receptors derive from a human donor with classical Hodgkin lymphoma.

J is TRBJ1-1 and V is TRBV7-2; D unclear. The CDR3 is made up of 13 amino acids. The V end was cut by 5 bases, the J end by 6 bases, with 13 bases between. Germline CDR1 is SGHTA and CDR2 is FQGNSA. The CDR3, as DNA: TGTGCCAGCAGCCCCCCGGGTCGGGCTGAAGCTTTCTTT. Its translation: CASSPPGRAEAFF.

This chain links TRBV7-8 with TRBJ1-1; no reliable D call. The CDR3 loop spans 13 amino acids. Germline V lookup: CDR1 SGHVS, CDR2 FQNEAQ. Trimming stripped 3 bases from V and 0 bases from J, with 5 bases between. In DNA form, the CDR3 reads TGTGCCAGCAGCTTTAGACTGAACACTGAAGCTTTCTTT. As protein: CASSFRLNTEAFF. Using reference TRBV7-8 and TRBJ1-1 for the parts outside the CDR3, the full variable domain is GAGVSQSPRYKVAKRGQDVALRCDPISGHVSLFWYQQALGQGPEFLTYFQNEAQLDKSGLPSDRFFAERPEGSVSTLKIQRTQQEDSAVYLCASSFRLNTEAFFGQGTRLTVV.

This chain uses TRBV7-3 with TRBJ1-1, with D maybe TRBD1 (6 bases). Germline V gene lookup returns CDR1 SGHTA and CDR2 FQGTGA. V lost 8 bases and J lost 1, with 11 bases in between. This CDR3 has 13 residues. The CDR3 bases are TGTGCCAGCGGCACAGGGACGAACACTGAAGCTTTCTTT. Its protein product is CASGTGTNTEAFF.

V usage is TRBV14 and J usage is TRBJ2-7; D is unresolved. Trimming removed 1 base from V and 3 bases from J, with 7 bases in between. Germline CDR1 and CDR2: SGHDN and FVKESK. The CDR3 contains 13 residues. This CDR3 is CASSQVTGYEQYF. Written as DNA, the CDR3 is TGTGCCAGCAGCCAAGTCACGGGCTACGAGCAGTACTTC.

The rearrangement uses TRBV28 and TRBJ2-4; D uncertain. The CDR3 consists of 16 residues. V lost 6 bases, J lost 0 bases, and 15 bases lay in between. CDR1 and CDR2 (germline): MDHEN, SYDVKM. The CDR3 DNA reads as TGTGCCAGCAGCCTTTCCAAGACCCTAGCCAAAAACATTCAGTACTTC. Translation gives CASSLSKTLAKNIQYF.

The V and J genes are TRBV28 and TRBJ2-7; no firm D call. The V and J ends lost 3 bases and 3 bases respectively, with 6 bases between them. The CDR3 has 12 residues. Germline CDR1 is MDHEN and CDR2 is SYDVKM. This chain's CDR3 is CASSFNVYEQYF. The CDR3 DNA is TGTGCCAGCAGTTTCAATGTCTACGAGCAGTACTTC.

This chain connects TRBV5-1 to TRBJ2-3, with 10 positions matching TRBD2. The CDR3 runs to 18 residues. The V segment lost 7 bases and the J segment 5 bases; nucleotides outside the gene matches: 19. Germline V gene lookup returns CDR1 SGHRS and CDR2 YFSETQ. Here the CDR3 reads CASSPRPPLAGAQDTQYF. Written as DNA, the CDR3 is TGCGCCAGCTCCCCTCGTCCCCCCCTAGCGGGAGCCCAAGATACGCAGTATTTT.